This entry is about one T cell receptor (beta chain). In the original processing: Estimated nucleated cell counts came from reference gene primer amplification. Clones were read by immunoSEQ multiplex PCR, and TCRdb kept only the in-frame ones, dropping some. V and J calls and clone size are given by that table; D and trimming were obtained from the DNA. The table lists tens of thousands of clones, around 80% of them singletons. These data belong to a study of blood T cell repertoires in COVID-19. On the study more broadly: Samples came from the United States, Italy and Spain, spanning acute and convalescent COVID-19. Sources were T cells, B-cell-depleted T cells, or PBMCs; the material itself was cDNA or gDNA.

CDR1 and CDR2 from the germline V gene are SGHNT and YYREEE (reference sequence). The CDR3 is 13 amino acids. V trimming: 4 bases; J trimming: 6 bases; junction bases outside the gene matches: 6. V and J are TRBV5-4 and TRBJ2-7, with 8 nucleotides matching TRBD2. This receptor was identified in a woman aged 55-69 years with acute or convalescent COVID-19. Sequenced input: peripheral blood. The CDR3 reads CASSPGGPGEQYF. The CDR3 region has the DNA TGTGCCAGCAGCCCGGGGGGGCCGGGCGAGCAGTACTTC.